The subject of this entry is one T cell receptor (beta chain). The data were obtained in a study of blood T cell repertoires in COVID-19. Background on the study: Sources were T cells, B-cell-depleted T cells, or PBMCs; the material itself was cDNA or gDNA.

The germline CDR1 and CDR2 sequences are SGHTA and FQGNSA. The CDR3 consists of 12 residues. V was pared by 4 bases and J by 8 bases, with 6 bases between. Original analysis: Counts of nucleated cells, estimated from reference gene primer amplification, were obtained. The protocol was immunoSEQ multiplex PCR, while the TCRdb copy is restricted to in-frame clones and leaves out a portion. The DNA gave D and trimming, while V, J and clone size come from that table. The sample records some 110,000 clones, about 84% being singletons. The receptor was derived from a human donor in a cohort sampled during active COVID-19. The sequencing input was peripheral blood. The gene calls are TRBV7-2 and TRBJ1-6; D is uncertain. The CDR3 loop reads CASSSFYSPLHF. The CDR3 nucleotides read TGTGCCAGCAGCTCTTTTTATTCACCCCTCCACTTT.